This is a list of T cell receptor beta chains from one sample in a study of blood T cell repertoires in COVID-19. Sequencing used immunoSEQ multiplex PCR; TCRdb keeps in-frame clones, though not all of them. The table shows about 69,000 clones, with around three quarters occurring only once. The material sequenced was peripheral blood. These receptors were obtained from a man between 60 and 70 years old with acute or convalescent COVID-19. Both conserved end residues are part of each CDR3. D genes are given only for firm matches. Expanded clones get a size class; other rows say once, few or many, or leave the size out.

j_call	d_call	clone_size	v_call	cdr3_nt	cdr3_aa
TRBJ1-5	NA	NA	TRBV5-8	TGTGCCAGCAGCCCCGACATTCAGCCCCAGCATTTT	CASSPDIQPQHF
TRBJ1-6	NA	NA	TRBV7-6	TGTGCCAGCAGCTTAAACGTAGGGGCTGGGAATTCACCCCTCCACTTT	CASSLNVGAGNSPLHF
TRBJ1-5	TRBD1	many	TRBV7-9	TGTGCCAGCACCATGACAGGGGGCGGGGATCAGCCCCAGCATTTT	CASTMTGGGDQPQHF
TRBJ2-6	TRBD1	NA	TRBV27	TGTGCCAGCAGCGACAGGGGGCTTGGGGCCAACGTCCTGACTTTC	CASSDRGLGANVLTF
TRBJ2-3	TRBD2	NA	TRBV3-1/TRBV3-2	TGTGCCAGCAGCCTACTCACTAGCGGGGGGGTTTCAGATACGCAGTATTTT	CASSLLTSGGVSDTQYF
TRBJ2-7	NA	NA	TRBV5-4	TGTGCCAGCAGCTCCGGACTCCAAACCTACGGGCAGTACTTC	CASSSGLQTYGQYF
TRBJ1-3	NA	NA	TRBV11-2	TGTGCCAGCAGCCGCGCCTGGCAGCCTAGCTCTGGAAACACCATATATTTT	CASSRAWQPSSGNTIYF
TRBJ1-4	TRBD1	NA	TRBV4-3	TGCGCCAGCAGCCAAGGGCAGGGGGCGAGCAATGAAAAACTGTTTTTT	CASSQGQGASNEKLFF
TRBJ1-1	NA	NA	TRBV4-2	TGTGCCAGCAGCCAAGTGGGGCAGAACACTGAAGCTTTCTTT	CASSQVGQNTEAFF
TRBJ2-7	TRBD2	NA	TRBV6-5	TGTGCCAGCAGTTACTCCTCACTTTTAGGCGGGGGTGAGCAGTACTTC	CASSYSSLLGGGEQYF
TRBJ2-7	NA	NA	TRBV3-1/TRBV3-2	TGTGCCTCCCGCGGAGGGACCGCCGACGAGCAGTACTTC	CASRGGTADEQYF
TRBJ1-1	TRBD1	once	TRBV5-1	TGCGCCAGCAGCTTCGGGACAGGGAACGACGAGCCTGAAGCTTTCTTT	CASSFGTGNDEPEAFF
TRBJ1-2	NA	NA	TRBV5-6	TGTGCCAGCAGTACGATCTCGGGGAACTATGGCTACACCTTC	CASSTISGNYGYTF
TRBJ2-7	NA	NA	TRBV18	TGTGCCAGCTCACCACAGCAGGGTCTCTCCGAGCAGTACTTC	CASSPQQGLSEQYF
TRBJ2-1	TRBD1	NA	TRBV27	TGTGCCAGCAGTTACAGGGACAGGGGTCGTAATGAGCAGTTCTTC	CASSYRDRGRNEQFF
TRBJ1-1	TRBD1	NA	TRBV5-8	TGTGCCAGCAGCCCGGACAGGATCGTCGCTGAAGCTTTCTTT	CASSPDRIVAEAFF
TRBJ2-7	TRBD1	NA	TRBV4-1	TGCGCCAGCAGCCAAACTGCTTTGGGACAGGGGATCCCGCAGTACTTC	CASSQTALGQGIPQYF
TRBJ2-2	TRBD1	NA	TRBV5-1	TGCGCCAGCAGCTTAACCGGGACAGGGGACACCGGGGAGCTGTTTTTT	CASSLTGTGDTGELFF
TRBJ1-2	NA	NA	TRBV5-8	TGTGCCAGCAGCTTTGGGAACAGGGCCGAAGTTTATGGCTACACCTTC	CASSFGNRAEVYGYTF
TRBJ1-1	TRBD1	NA	TRBV29-1	TGCAGCGCTACACTGGGACAGGGGGCCCTGCCTGACGAACGTGAAGCTTTCTTT	CSATLGQGALPDEREAFF
TRBJ2-7	TRBD1	NA	TRBV7-3	TGTGCCGGAGGACAGGGCCGGATATCCTACGAGCAGTACTTC	CAGGQGRISYEQYF
TRBJ1-3	TRBD1	NA	TRBV19	TGTGCCAGTAGTGCCCTGAACAGGGGAACCTCTGGAAACACCATATATTTT	CASSALNRGTSGNTIYF
TRBJ2-3	TRBD1	NA	TRBV10-3	TGTGCCATCAGTGAGTCAGGGGGCGCGGGTATGGGGATGCTCACAGATACGCAGTATTTT	CAISESGGAGMGMLTDTQYF
TRBJ2-5	TRBD2	NA	TRBV11-2	TGTGCCAGCAGCTTAATCGGCGGGGGAGGGCAAGAGACCCAGTACTTC	CASSLIGGGGQETQYF
TRBJ1-6	NA	NA	TRBV6-2/TRBV6-3	TGTGCCAGCAGTGGGCCCTATTCACCCCTCCACTTT	CASSGPYSPLHF
TRBJ2-2	NA	NA	TRBV19	TGTGCCAGTAGGCGACTAGAGAGAAGCACCGGGGAGCTGTTTTTT	CASRRLERSTGELFF
TRBJ2-7	TRBD1	NA	TRBV5-4	TGTGCCAGCAGCCGGGACAGAAATTACTACGAGCAGTACTTC	CASSRDRNYYEQYF
TRBJ2-1	TRBD1	NA	TRBV5-6	TGTGCCAGCAGACCAACTAGGGACAGGCGAGATTACAATGAGCAGTTCTTC	CASRPTRDRRDYNEQFF